Given below is one T cell receptor beta chain in context. The protocol was immunoSEQ multiplex PCR, while the TCRdb copy is restricted to in-frame clones and leaves out a portion. The profile shows about 2,100,000 clones, more than 85% of them singletons. The CDR3 has 13 residues. Trimming removed 6 bases from V and 1 base from J, with 9 bases in between. The germline V gene has CDR1 SGHTA and CDR2 FQGNSA. The data originate from a study of shared clonotypes between healthy human individuals. Naive CD8 cells were CD45RO-negative, positively selected for CCR7, excluding terminally differentiated effector memory CD45RA+ cells.

The TCR sequence derives from a man aged 18 to 29 in good health. Some clones in this sample may be carry-over from other donors' samples. The V call is TRBV7-2, the J call TRBJ1-1; D unclear. Sequenced material: naive CD8+ T cells from PBMCs. The CDR3 is CASSTRRNTEAFF. CDR3 coding DNA: TGTGCCAGCAGTACCCGCAGGAACACTGAAGCTTTCTTT. Based on the CDR3 plus reference TRBV7-2 and TRBJ1-1, the full variable domain is GAGVSQSPSNKVTEKGKDVELRCDPISGHTALYWYRQSLGQGLEFLIYFQGNSAPDKSGLPSDRFSAERTGGSVSTLTIQRTQQEDSAVYLCASSTRRNTEAFFGQGTRLTVV.